The rows below give T cell receptor beta chains drawn from one sample of a study of Ad26.COV2.S vaccination and SARS-CoV-2 variants. Clones were sequenced by immunoSEQ multiplex PCR, and TCRdb holds only the in-frame ones, with some missing. Of some 350,000 clones in the sample, approximately 87% were seen once. Sequencing was performed on peripheral blood, taken in a trial of Ad26.COV2.S vaccine versus placebo. The receptors were gathered from a person between 18 and 60 years old who received the Ad26.COV2.S COVID-19 vaccine or a placebo. Both conserved end residues are part of each CDR3. The D gene is left open where the match is weak.

TRBV6-5	-	TRBJ1-3	TGTGCCAGCGAGGGCGGAAACACCATATATTTT	CASEGGNTIYF
TRBV15	-	TRBJ1-3	TGTGCCACCAGCAGAGATCAGGGAAACACCATATATTTT	CATSRDQGNTIYF
TRBV9	-	TRBJ1-3	TGTGCCAGCAGCGGTCCAGGGGTTTCAGGAAACACCATATATTTT	CASSGPGVSGNTIYF
TRBV30	-	TRBJ2-6	TGTGCCTGGAGTCCGGGTAGCTCTGGGGCCAACGTCCTGACTTTC	CAWSPGSSGANVLTF
TRBV6-5	-	TRBJ1-2	TGTGCCAGCAGTTACGGTCCAGGGAGTTATGGCTACACCTTC	CASSYGPGSYGYTF
TRBV5-4	TRBD2	TRBJ2-3	TGTGCCAGCAGTCCGGGACTAGCGGGCACAGATACGCAGTATTTT	CASSPGLAGTDTQYF
TRBV19	-	TRBJ2-5	TGTGCCAGTAGTATAGAGCTTGGGGCCGCCCAAGAGACCCAGTACTTC	CASSIELGAAQETQYF
TRBV6-5	TRBD1	TRBJ1-2	TGTGCCAGCGGAAGACAGGGGGGGGACTATGGCTACACCTTC	CASGRQGGDYGYTF
TRBV6-5	-	TRBJ1-3	TGTGCCAGCAGTTACGGAGGGATTTCAACTGGAAACACCATATATTTT	CASSYGGISTGNTIYF
TRBV28	-	TRBJ2-1	TGTGCCAGCAGTACCCGACAGGACAATGAGCAGTTCTTC	CASSTRQDNEQFF
TRBV5-4	TRBD1	TRBJ2-7	TGTGCCAGCAGCTTACAGGGGGCGGTGGACGAGCAGTACTTC	CASSLQGAVDEQYF
TRBV6-5	-	TRBJ1-1	TGTGCCAGCGGATTATACTGGGGGTCTGAAGCTTTCTTT	CASGLYWGSEAFF
TRBV7-9	-	TRBJ1-5	TGTGCCAGCAGCCCCTGGACGGAGAATCAGCCCCAGCATTTT	CASSPWTENQPQHF
TRBV19	TRBD1	TRBJ1-1	TGTGCCAGTAGTTCCGCCCGGGACAGCAACCCAACCGTCACTGAAGCTTTCTTT	CASSSARDSNPTVTEAFF
TRBV5-1	-	TRBJ2-5	TGCGCCAGCAGCTTGGTATCCGCATATGGGGAGACCCAGTACTTC	CASSLVSAYGETQYF
TRBV28	-	TRBJ2-1	TGTGCCAGCAGTTTAGGTGAGCAGTTCTTC	CASSLGEQFF
TRBV9	-	TRBJ1-2	TGTGCCAGCAGCACACGAAATACAGAGGCGGGTGGCTACACCTTC	CASSTRNTEAGGYTF
TRBV18	-	TRBJ1-2	TGTGCCAGCTCACCACCGGGGGAAAACTATGGCTACACCTTC	CASSPPGENYGYTF
TRBV3-1/TRBV3-2	-	TRBJ1-1	TGTGCCAGCAGCCTCGGGGGGATGAACACTGAAGCTTTCTTT	CASSLGGMNTEAFF
TRBV6-5	-	TRBJ1-2	TGTGCCAGCAGCCCAGGGTTCTATGGCTACACCTTC	CASSPGFYGYTF
TRBV5-5	-	TRBJ1-1	TGTGCCAGCAGCTCCGACATTTGGGACACTGAAGCTTTCTTT	CASSSDIWDTEAFF
TRBV6-2/TRBV6-3	-	TRBJ2-3	TGTGCCAGCAGTTACGGTCCGGGGGAAACCACAGATACGCAGTATTTT	CASSYGPGETTDTQYF
TRBV4-1	-	TRBJ2-7	TGCGCCAGCAGCCAGAGGACGGTGGACGAGCAGTACTTC	CASSQRTVDEQYF
TRBV13	TRBD1	TRBJ2-5	TGTGCCAGCAGCTATGGGACAGGGGGCGGCGAGACCCAGTACTTC	CASSYGTGGGETQYF
TRBV14	-	TRBJ2-7	TGTGCCAGCAGCCAAGATAGGACGTCTCCCTCCTACGAGCAGTACTTC	CASSQDRTSPSYEQYF